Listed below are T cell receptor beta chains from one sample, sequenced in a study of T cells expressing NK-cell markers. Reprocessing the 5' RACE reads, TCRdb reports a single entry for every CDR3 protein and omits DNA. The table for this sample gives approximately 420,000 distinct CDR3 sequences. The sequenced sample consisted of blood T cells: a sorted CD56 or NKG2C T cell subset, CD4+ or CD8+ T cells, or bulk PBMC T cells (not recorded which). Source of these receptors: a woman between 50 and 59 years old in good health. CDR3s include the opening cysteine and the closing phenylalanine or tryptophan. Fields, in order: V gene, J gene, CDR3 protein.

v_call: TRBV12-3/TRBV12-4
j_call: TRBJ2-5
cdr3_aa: CASSLGPGGPLGETQYF

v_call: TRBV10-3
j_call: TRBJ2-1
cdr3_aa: CAIAGTSADNEQFF

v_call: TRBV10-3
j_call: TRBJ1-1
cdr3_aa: CAISSEDRAGTEAFF

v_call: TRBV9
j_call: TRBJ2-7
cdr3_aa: CASSVATRGSEQYF

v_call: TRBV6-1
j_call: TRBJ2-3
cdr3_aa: CASSEVAGMADTQYF

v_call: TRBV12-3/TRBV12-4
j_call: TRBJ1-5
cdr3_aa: CASRREGRGGYQPQHF

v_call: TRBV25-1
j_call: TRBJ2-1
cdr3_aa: CASSEWVAGDNEQFF

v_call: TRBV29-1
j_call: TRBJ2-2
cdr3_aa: CSVERGGVQRELFF

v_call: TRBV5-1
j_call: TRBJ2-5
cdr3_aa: CASSLEGRWETQYF

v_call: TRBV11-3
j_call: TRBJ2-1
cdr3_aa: CASSLSIAGGLHNEQFF

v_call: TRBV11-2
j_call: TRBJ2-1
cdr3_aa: CASSLVLAGRYGEQFF

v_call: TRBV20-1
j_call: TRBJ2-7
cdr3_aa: CSAPSGTSIDEQYF

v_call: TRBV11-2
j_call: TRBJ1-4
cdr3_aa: CASSLVPGEKLFF

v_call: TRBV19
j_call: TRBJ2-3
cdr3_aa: CASRPGATDTQYF

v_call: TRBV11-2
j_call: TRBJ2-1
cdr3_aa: CASSFSGTKNNEQFF

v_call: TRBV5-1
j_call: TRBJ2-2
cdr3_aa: CASSLGGHMNTGELFF

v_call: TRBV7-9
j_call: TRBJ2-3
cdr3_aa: CASRRTPDTQYF

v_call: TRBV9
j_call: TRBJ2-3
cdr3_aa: CASSAPQGRDTQYF

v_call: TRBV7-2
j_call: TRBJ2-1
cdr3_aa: CASSLVVSTYNEQFF

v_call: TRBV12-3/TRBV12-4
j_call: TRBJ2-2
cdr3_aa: CASSLSVGELFF

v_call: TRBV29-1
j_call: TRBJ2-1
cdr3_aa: CSVEKGSYNEQFF

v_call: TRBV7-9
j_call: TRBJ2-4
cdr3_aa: CASSLDQTNIQYF

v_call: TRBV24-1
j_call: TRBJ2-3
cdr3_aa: CATSDQPGADRTDTQYF

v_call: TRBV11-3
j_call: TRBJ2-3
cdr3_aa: CASSLGWGSTQYF

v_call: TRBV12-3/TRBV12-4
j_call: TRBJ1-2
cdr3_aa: CASSSVPGQGYTF

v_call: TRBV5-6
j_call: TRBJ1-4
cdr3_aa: CASSYVGQGGEKLFF

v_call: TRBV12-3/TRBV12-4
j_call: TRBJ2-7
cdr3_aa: CASRRKLSSEQYF

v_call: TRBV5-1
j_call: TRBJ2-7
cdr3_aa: CASSLGSSGAHEQYF

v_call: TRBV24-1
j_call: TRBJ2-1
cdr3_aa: CATSDVGLDSYNEQFF

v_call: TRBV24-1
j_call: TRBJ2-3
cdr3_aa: CATSDRYVRGEVTDTQYF

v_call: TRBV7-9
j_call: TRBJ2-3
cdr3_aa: CASSSPTSGRAGADTQYF

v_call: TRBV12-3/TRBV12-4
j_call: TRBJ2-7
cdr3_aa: CASRVGGTRAEQYF

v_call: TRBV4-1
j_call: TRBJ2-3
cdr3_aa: CASSPQGLGYGTQYF

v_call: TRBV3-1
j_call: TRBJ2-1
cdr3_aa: CASSKGKRSGRASYNEQFF

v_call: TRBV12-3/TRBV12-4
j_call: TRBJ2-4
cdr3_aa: CASSIRVFNIQYF

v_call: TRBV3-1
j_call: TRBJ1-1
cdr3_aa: CASSLGQGIRKAFF

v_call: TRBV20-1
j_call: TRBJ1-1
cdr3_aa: CSAGQTPTEAFF

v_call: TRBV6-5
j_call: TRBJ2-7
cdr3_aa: CASRPYRGNEQYF

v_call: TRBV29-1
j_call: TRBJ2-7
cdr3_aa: CSALRTPSSYEQYF

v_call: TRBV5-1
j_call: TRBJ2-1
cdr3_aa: CASSLQGKVGNEQFF

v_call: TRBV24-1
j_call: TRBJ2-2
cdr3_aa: CATAEWGNTGELFF

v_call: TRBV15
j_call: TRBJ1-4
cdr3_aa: CATSRESRTNEKLFF

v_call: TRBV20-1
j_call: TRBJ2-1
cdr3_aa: CSARDRDTYNEQFF

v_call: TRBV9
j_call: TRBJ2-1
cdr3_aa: CASSVGGREGNEQFF

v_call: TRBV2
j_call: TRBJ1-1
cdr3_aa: CASMPDPTEAFF

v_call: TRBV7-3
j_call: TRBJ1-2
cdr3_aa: CASSRDRADGYTF

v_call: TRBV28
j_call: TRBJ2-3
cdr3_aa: CASSSDRGDTDTQYF

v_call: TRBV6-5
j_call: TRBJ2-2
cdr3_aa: CASRGTGEIGELFF

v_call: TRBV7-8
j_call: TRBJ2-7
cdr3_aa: CASSSGVYEQYF

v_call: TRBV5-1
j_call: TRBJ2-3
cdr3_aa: CASSGGPSDTQYF

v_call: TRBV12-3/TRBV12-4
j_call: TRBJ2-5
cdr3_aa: CASTPWGAEYQETQYF

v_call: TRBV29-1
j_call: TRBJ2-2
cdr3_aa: CSTTGGRGGELFF

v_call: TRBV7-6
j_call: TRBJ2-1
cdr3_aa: CASSTYLAGGSSYNEQFF